What follows are 24 T cell receptor beta chains derived from one specimen sequenced in a study of cytomegalovirus exposure and HLA in healthy donors. The PCR employed 60 Vbeta primers together with 13 Jbeta primers. Repertoires were generated with immunoSEQ multiplex PCR, while TCRdb's copy carries only in-frame clones and drops some. The sample has around 150,000 clones; 70% to 85% are singletons. The source material was PBMCs. These receptors all come from a young man in good health and CMV-seropositive.

The chain combines TRBV9 with TRBJ2-2, with 7 bases that match TRBD2. The length of the CDR3 is 16 residues. Per germline, CDR1 SGDLS and CDR2 YYNGEE. V was pared by 0 bases and J by 4 bases, with 6 bases of the junction left unmatched. As DNA, the CDR3 is TGTGCCAGCAGCGTAGGTGGACTAGAGGGCACCGGGGAGCTGTTTTTT. It codes for CASSVGGLEGTGELFF.

This clone was seen more than once but under ten times. The J gene is TRBJ2-7, the V gene TRBV4-1; 11 bases are shared with TRBD2. From germline, CDR1 is MGHRA and CDR2 YSYEKL. The CDR3 consists of 16 residues. Trimming cost V 4 bases and J 2 bases; bases outside gene matches: 7. In DNA form, the CDR3 reads TGCGCCAGCAGCCCCAGGGGTAGCGGGAGGGCCTACGAGCAGTACTTC. Translated: CASSPRGSGRAYEQYF.

The chain joins TRBV6-1 to TRBJ2-5, with 8 nucleotides matching TRBD1. Losses at the gene ends were 3 bases for V and 4 bases for J; bases not matched to a gene: 7. Germline assignment: CDR1 MNHNS and CDR2 SASEGT. The CDR3 runs to 15 residues. In DNA, the CDR3 is TGTGCCAGCAGTGATCCCAGGGGGCCAGGAGAGACCCAGTACTTC. Amino acids: CASSDPRGPGETQYF.

This chain connects TRBV6-6 to TRBJ2-3; TRBD2 agrees at 7 bases. There are 14 residues in the CDR3. The V gene's germline CDR1 is MNHNY and CDR2 SVGAGI (reference sequence). J gave up 3 bases and V 8 bases, and 8 bases lay outside the gene matches. The CDR3 DNA sequence: TGTGCCAGCTTAGCGCAGCGGGGAACAGATACGCAGTATTTT. Translation gives CASLAQRGTDTQYF.

This chain links TRBV30 with TRBJ2-5; maybe TRBD2 (7 bases). V was trimmed by 6 bases and J by 11 bases, leaving 22 bases between them. The CDR3 runs to 13 residues. Germline assignment: CDR1 GTSNPN and CDR2 SVGIG (reference sequence). The CDR3 reads CACAHGGQYKQYF. The CDR3 DNA follows: TGTGCCTGCGCTCACGGGGGGCAGTACAAGCAGTACTTC. The variable domain in full, with the rest retrieved from reference TRBV30 and TRBJ2-5, is SQTIHQWPATLVQPVGSPLSLECTVEGTSNPNLYWYRQAAGRGLQLLFYSVGIGQISSEVPQNLSASRPQDRQFILSSKKLLLSDSGFYLCACAHGGQYKQYFGPGTRLLVL.

In this sample, this clone turned up once. The chain joins TRBV7-6 to TRBJ2-1, with D perhaps TRBD2 (6 bases). The CDR3 totals 16 residues. Trimming shortened V by 5 bases and J by 1 base, and 15 bases separated the two germline ends. Germline lookup yields CDR1 SGHVS and CDR2 FNYEAQ. The CDR3 loop reads CASSLLEAGSYNEQFF. The CDR3 DNA reads TGTGCCAGCAGCCTCCTCGAGGCGGGGTCCTACAATGAGCAGTTCTTC.

The rearrangement uses TRBV28 and TRBJ2-1; no firm D call. Germline loops: CDR1 MDHEN, CDR2 SYDVKM. Trimming shortened V by 6 bases and J by 1 base, and 7 bases separated the two germline ends. CDR3 length: 13 residues. CDR3 amino acids: CASRALSYNEQFF. The DNA for the CDR3 is TGTGCCAGCAGAGCGTTGTCCTACAATGAGCAGTTCTTC.

The V call is TRBV6-5, the J call TRBJ2-7; possibly TRBD2 for D (7 bases). Trimming took 6 bases from V and 3 from J, leaving 18 bases between them. This CDR3 has 15 residues. Germline lookup yields CDR1 MNHEY and CDR2 SVGAGI. The CDR3 spells CASRVPRGGVYEQYF. In DNA form, the CDR3 reads TGTGCCAGCAGGGTCCCGAGAGGGGGGGTCTACGAGCAGTACTTC.

The chain combines TRBV5-1 with TRBJ2-1; D perhaps matches TRBD1 (5 bases). V lost 0 bases and J lost 8, with 12 bases in between. This CDR3 comprises 14 residues. Germline V lookup: CDR1 SGHRS, CDR2 YFSETQ. The CDR3, as DNA: TGCGCCAGCAGCTTGGCCGGCAGGGATGATGAGCAGTTCTTC. Translation gives CASSLAGRDDEQFF.

V gene TRBV28 combines with J gene TRBJ2-2; D is perhaps TRBD1 (5 bases). Germline values: CDR1 MDHEN, CDR2 SYDVKM. The V end was cut by 7 bases, the J end by 6 bases, with 15 bases between. The CDR3 has 14 amino acids. CDR3 DNA sequence: TGTGCCAGCACCCTTCAGGGTTTCGCCGGGGAGCTGTTTTTT. It translates to CASTLQGFAGELFF.

The V call is TRBV5-1, the J call TRBJ2-2, with D maybe TRBD2 (5 bases). Germline V gene data show CDR1 as SGHRS and CDR2 as YFSETQ. This CDR3 comprises 14 residues. V was trimmed by 1 base and J by 7 bases, leaving 11 bases between them. The CDR3 region is CASSLKSRDGELFF. The CDR3 region has the DNA TGCGCCAGCAGCTTGAAGTCGAGGGACGGGGAGCTGTTTTTT.

V gene TRBV2 combines with J gene TRBJ2-1; D may be TRBD1 (6 bases). V dropped 5 bases and J dropped 5 bases, with 16 bases sitting between them. CDR1 is SNHLY and CDR2 is FYNNEI in the germline V gene. CDR3 length equals 15 residues. The CDR3: CASSITGPSDNEQFF. The CDR3 DNA sequence: TGTGCCAGCAGTATTACAGGGCCTTCCGACAATGAGCAGTTCTTC.

The rearrangement links TRBV19 to TRBJ2-3; TRBD2 matches 12 bases. CDR1 and CDR2 from the germline V gene are LNHDA and SQIVND (reference sequence). The CDR3 totals 16 residues. The ends lost 6 bases at V and 4 bases at J; junction bases unmatched: 8. The CDR3 nucleotides are TGTGCCAGTAGATGGGGGGCTAGCGGGGGGGCAGATACGCAGTATTTT. Its protein is CASRWGASGGADTQYF. Filled out from reference TRBV19 and TRBJ2-3, the complete variable domain reads DGGITQSPKYLFRKEGQNVTLSCEQNLNHDAMYWYRQDPGQGLRLIYYSQIVNDFQKGDIAEGYSVSREKKESFPLTVTSAQKNPTAFYLCASRWGASGGADTQYFGPGTRLTVL.

This sequence joins TRBV5-6 and TRBJ2-5, with 7 bases that match TRBD1. The end of the DNA aligns better with TRBJ2-7, so the J call may be wrong. Germline lookup yields CDR1 SGHDT and CDR2 YYEEEE. This CDR3 has 14 amino acids. CDR3 loop: CASSLLTGLYEQYF. The CDR3 DNA reads as TGTGCCAGCAGCTTGTTGACAGGGCTATACGAGCAGTACTTC.

The chain links TRBV19 to TRBJ1-2; 8 bases align to TRBD1. Germline lookup yields CDR1 LNHDA and CDR2 SQIVND (reference sequence). The J segment lost 2 bases and the V segment lost 6 bases, leaving 5 bases of the junction unmatched. This CDR3 contains 14 residues. CDR3 sequence (DNA): TGTGCCAGTAGCCGGACAGGGATGAACTATGGCTACACCTTC. Translating it yields CASSRTGMNYGYTF.

The chain recombines TRBV9 with TRBJ2-3, with 8 bases fitting TRBD2. Germline V gene lookup returns CDR1 SGDLS and CDR2 YYNGEE. The CDR3 totals 16 residues. V was pared by 4 bases and J by 3 bases, with 10 bases of the junction left unmatched. CDR3 sequence (DNA): TGTGCCAGCAGCCCGATGGGGACTAGTAGGACAGATACGCAGTATTTT. Translation: CASSPMGTSRTDTQYF.

The CDR3 nucleotides are TGTGCCAGCAGTGGGGCTACTAGCGGGGGGGCGAATGAGCAGTTCTTC. Amino acid sequence: CASSGATSGGANEQFF. The J gene is TRBJ2-1, the V gene TRBV2, with 13 nucleotides matching TRBD2. From germline, CDR1 is SNHLY and CDR2 FYNNEI. This CDR3 has 16 amino acids. V shed 4 bases and J 7 bases; nucleotides not matched to a gene: 7. The variable domain in full, with the rest retrieved from reference TRBV2 and TRBJ2-1, is EPEVTQTPSHQVTQMGQEVILRCVPISNHLYFYWYRQILGQKVEFLVSFYNNEISEKSEIFDDQFSVERPDGSNFTLKIRSTKLEDSAMYFCASSGATSGGANEQFFGPGTRLTVL.

The rearrangement links TRBV7-8 to TRBJ2-3; 13 bases line up with TRBD2. The CDR3 is 17 amino acids. In germline, CDR1 is SGHVS, CDR2 FQNEAQ. With 5 bases clipped from V and 9 bases from J, the junction kept 14 bases outside the gene matches. The CDR3 region is CASSARTSGSLFATQYF. The CDR3 DNA is TGTGCCAGCAGCGCAAGGACTAGCGGGAGTTTGTTCGCGACGCAGTATTTT.

The chain links TRBV4-1 to TRBJ2-1; 7 bases fit TRBD1. This CDR3 is 17 amino acids long. Germline values: CDR1 MGHRA, CDR2 YSYEKL. Germline trimming cut 4 bases from V and 1 base from J; bases unmatched to any gene: 10. The CDR3 DNA reads as TGCGCCAGCAGCCGGCCAGGGATGGACAGGTCCTACAATGAGCAGTTCTTC. It encodes CASSRPGMDRSYNEQFF.

The rearrangement joins TRBV5-1 to TRBJ1-3, with 8 bases that match TRBD1. The CDR3 contains 14 residues. Germline CDR1 SGHRS, CDR2 YFSETQ. J was trimmed by 2 bases and V by 4 bases; bases with no gene match: 2. Here the CDR3 reads CASSPTGAGNTIYF. The CDR3 DNA follows: TGCGCCAGCAGCCCGACAGGGGCTGGAAACACCATATATTTT.

Concerning this clone: The sample has other DNA sequences that encode this CDR3 too. The V gene is TRBV6-5, the J gene TRBJ1-3; 8 positions agree with TRBD1. J gave up 4 bases and V 5 bases, and 1 base lay outside the gene matches. Germline CDR1 MNHEY, CDR2 SVGAGI. The CDR3 runs 13 residues. The CDR3 region has the DNA TGTGCCAGCAGTGGGGACAGGGGAAACACCATATATTTT. Protein: CASSGDRGNTIYF.

This rearrangement joins TRBV2 to TRBJ2-3, with TRBD2 matching 9 bases. The CDR3 consists of 16 residues. CDR1 SNHLY and CDR2 FYNNEI come from the germline V gene. V was pared by 6 bases and J by 0 bases, with 7 bases of the junction left unmatched. CDR3 region: CASSGSGGTSTDTQYF. CDR3 bases: TGTGCCAGCAGCGGTAGCGGGGGTACTAGCACAGATACGCAGTATTTT.

The V call is TRBV6-5, the J call TRBJ1-1; D unresolved. Germline V gives CDR1 MNHEY, CDR2 SVGAGI. V gave up 2 bases and J gave up 3 bases, with 4 bases separating them. This CDR3 is 12 amino acids long. CDR3 in amino acids: CASSYGDTEAFF. In DNA form, the CDR3 reads TGTGCCAGCAGTTACGGAGACACTGAAGCTTTCTTT.

The chain recombines TRBV27 with TRBJ1-1, with 10 bases identical to TRBD1. The germline CDR1 and CDR2 sequences are MNHEY and SMNVEV (reference sequence). The CDR3 totals 14 residues. The V gene end was trimmed by 6 bases and the J gene end by 5 bases; junction bases not matched to a gene: 6. This chain's CDR3 is CASSRPGQGTEAFF. CDR3 nucleotides: TGTGCCAGCAGCCGACCGGGACAGGGGACTGAAGCTTTCTTT.